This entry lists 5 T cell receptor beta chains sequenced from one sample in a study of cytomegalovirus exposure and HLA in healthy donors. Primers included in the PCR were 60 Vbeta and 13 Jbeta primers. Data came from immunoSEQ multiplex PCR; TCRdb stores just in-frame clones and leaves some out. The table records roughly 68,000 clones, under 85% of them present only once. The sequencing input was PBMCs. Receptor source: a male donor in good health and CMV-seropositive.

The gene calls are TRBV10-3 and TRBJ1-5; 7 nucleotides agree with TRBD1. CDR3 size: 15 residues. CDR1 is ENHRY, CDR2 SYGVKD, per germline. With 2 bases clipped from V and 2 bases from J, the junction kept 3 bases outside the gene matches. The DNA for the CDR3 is TGTGCCATCAGTGAGCGAGGACAGGGCAATCAGCCCCAGCATTTT. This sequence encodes CAISERGQGNQPQHF.

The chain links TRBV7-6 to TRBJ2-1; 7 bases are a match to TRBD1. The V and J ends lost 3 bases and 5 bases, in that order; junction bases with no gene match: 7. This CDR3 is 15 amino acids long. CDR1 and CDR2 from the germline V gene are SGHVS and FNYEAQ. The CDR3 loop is CASSLGRDRDNEQFF. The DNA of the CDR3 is TGTGCCAGCAGCTTGGGTCGGGACAGAGACAATGAGCAGTTCTTC.

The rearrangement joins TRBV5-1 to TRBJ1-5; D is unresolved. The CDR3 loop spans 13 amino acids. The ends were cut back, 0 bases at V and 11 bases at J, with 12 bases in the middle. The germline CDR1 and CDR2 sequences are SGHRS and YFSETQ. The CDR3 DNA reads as TGCGCCAGCAGCTTGGTTTTGGGCGGGGCCCAGCATTTT. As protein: CASSLVLGGAQHF.

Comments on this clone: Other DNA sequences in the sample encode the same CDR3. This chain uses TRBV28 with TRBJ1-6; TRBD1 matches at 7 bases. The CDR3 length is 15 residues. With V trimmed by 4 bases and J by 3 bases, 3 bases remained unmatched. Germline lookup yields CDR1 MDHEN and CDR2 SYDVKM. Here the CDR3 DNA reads TGTGCCAGCAGTTGGACAGGAAGCTATAATTCACCCCTCCACTTT. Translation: CASSWTGSYNSPLHF.

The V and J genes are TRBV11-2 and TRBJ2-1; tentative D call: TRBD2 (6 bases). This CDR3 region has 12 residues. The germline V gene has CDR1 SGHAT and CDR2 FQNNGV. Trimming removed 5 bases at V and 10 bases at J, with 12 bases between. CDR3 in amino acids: CASSPAGGEQFF. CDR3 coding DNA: TGTGCCAGCAGCCCCGCTGGGGGGGAGCAGTTCTTC.